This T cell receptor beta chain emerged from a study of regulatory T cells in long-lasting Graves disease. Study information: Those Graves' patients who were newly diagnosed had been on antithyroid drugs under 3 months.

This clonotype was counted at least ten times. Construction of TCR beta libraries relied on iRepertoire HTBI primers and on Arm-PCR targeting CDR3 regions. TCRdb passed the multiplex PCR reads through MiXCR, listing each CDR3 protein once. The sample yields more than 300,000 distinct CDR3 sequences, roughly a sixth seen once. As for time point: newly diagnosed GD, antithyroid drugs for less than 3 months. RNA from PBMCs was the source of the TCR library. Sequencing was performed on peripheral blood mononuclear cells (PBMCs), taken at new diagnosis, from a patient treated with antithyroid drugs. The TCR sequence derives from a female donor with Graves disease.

The CDR3 spells CALMTGVSEQYF. CDR3 nucleotide sequence: TGTGCCTTGATGACAGGGGTTTCCGAGCAGTACTTC. This sequence joins TRBV30 and TRBJ2-7, with 8 bases aligning to TRBD1. Germline-derived CDR1 and CDR2 are GTSNPN and SVGIG (reference sequence). The junction had 8 bases not matched to a gene; V was cut back by 7 bases and J by 6 bases. The CDR3 loop spans 12 amino acids.